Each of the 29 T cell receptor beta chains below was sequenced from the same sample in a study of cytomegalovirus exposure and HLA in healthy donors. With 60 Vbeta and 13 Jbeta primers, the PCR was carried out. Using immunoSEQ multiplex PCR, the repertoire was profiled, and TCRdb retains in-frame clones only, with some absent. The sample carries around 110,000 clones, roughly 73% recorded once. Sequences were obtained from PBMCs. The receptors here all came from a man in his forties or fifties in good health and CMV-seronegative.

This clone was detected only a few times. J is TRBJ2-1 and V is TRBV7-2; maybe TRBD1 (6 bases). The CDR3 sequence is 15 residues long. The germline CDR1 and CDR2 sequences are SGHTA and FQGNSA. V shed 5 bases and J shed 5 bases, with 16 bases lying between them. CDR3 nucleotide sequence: TGTGCCAGCAGCAAGTTCCGGGACACCAACAATGAGCAGTTCTTC. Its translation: CASSKFRDTNNEQFF.

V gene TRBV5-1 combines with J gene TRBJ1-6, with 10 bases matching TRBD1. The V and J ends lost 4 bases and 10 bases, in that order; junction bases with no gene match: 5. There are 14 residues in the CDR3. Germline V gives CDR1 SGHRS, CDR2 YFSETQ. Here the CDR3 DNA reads TGCGCCAGCAGCCTCGGGACAGGGGAATCACCCCTCCACTTT. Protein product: CASSLGTGESPLHF.

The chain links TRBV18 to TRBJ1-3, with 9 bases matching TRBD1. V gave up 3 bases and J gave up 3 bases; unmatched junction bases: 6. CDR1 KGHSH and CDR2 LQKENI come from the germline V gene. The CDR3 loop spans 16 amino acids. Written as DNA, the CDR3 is TGTGCCAGCTCACCCGCCGCGACAGGGGGTGGAAACACCATATATTTT. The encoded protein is CASSPAATGGGNTIYF.

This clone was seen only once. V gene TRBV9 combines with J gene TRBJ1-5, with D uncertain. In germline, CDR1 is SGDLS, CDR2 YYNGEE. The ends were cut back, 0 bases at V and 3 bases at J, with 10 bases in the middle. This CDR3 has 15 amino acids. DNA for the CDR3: TGTGCCAGCAGCGTAGGCACCGGTTTCAATCAGCCCCAGCATTTT. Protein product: CASSVGTGFNQPQHF.

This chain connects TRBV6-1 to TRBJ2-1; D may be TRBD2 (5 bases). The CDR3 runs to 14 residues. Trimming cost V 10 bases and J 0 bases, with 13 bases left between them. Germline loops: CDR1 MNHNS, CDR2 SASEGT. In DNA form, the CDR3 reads TGTGCCACCCAGGACTGGAGCTCCTACAATGAGCAGTTCTTC. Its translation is CATQDWSSYNEQFF.

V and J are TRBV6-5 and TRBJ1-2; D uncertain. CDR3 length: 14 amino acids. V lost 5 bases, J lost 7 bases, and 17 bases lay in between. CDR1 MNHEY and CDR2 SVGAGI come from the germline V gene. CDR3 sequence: CASSDTGPLSGYTF. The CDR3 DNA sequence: TGTGCCAGCAGTGATACTGGTCCGCTATCTGGCTACACCTTC.

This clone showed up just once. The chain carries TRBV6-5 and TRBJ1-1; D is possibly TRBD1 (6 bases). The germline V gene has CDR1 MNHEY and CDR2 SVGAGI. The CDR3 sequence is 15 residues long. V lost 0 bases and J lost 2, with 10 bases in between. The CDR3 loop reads CASSYSARGNTEAFF. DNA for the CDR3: TGTGCCAGCAGTTACTCGGCCAGGGGTAACACTGAAGCTTTCTTT.

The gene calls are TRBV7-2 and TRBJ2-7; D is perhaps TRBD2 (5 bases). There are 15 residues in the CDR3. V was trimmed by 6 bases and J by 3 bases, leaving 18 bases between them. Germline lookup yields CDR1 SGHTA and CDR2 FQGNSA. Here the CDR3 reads CASSGPGIGNYEQYF. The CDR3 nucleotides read TGTGCCAGCAGTGGTCCGGGGATCGGGAACTACGAGCAGTACTTC. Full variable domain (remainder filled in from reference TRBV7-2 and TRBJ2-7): GAGVSQSPSNKVTEKGKDVELRCDPISGHTALYWYRQSLGQGLEFLIYFQGNSAPDKSGLPSDRFSAERTGGSVSTLTIQRTQQEDSAVYLCASSGPGIGNYEQYFGPGTRLTVT.

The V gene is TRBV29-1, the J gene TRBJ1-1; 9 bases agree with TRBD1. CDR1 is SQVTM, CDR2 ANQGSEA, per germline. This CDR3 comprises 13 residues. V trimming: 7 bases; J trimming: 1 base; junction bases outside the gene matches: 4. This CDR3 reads CSGMTGGNTEAFF. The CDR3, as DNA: TGCAGCGGTATGACAGGGGGGAACACTGAAGCTTTCTTT. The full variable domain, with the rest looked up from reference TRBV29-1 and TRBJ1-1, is SAVISQKPSRDICQRGTSLTIQCQVDSQVTMMFWYRQQPGQSLTLIATANQGSEATYESGFVIDKFPISRPNLTFSTLTVSNMSPEDSSIYLCSGMTGGNTEAFFGQGTRLTVV.

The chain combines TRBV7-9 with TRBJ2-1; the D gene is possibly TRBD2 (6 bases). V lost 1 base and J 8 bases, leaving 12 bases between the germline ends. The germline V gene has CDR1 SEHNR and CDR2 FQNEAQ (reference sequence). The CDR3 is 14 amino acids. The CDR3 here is CASSLDSGGHEQFF. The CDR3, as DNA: TGTGCCAGCAGCTTAGACTCCGGGGGTCATGAGCAGTTCTTC.

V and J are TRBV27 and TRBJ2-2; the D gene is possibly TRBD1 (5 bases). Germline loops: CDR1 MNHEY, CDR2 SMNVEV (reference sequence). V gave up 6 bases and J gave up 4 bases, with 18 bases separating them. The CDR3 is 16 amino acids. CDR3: CASSPRVGGSTGELFF. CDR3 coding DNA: TGTGCCAGCAGCCCCAGGGTAGGCGGTTCCACCGGGGAGCTGTTTTTT.

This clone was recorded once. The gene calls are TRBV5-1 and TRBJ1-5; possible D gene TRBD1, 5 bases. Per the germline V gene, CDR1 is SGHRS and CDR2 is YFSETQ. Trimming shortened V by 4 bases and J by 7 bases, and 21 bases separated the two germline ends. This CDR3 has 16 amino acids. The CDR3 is CASSPQGGRHRQPQHF. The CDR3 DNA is TGCGCCAGCAGCCCCCAGGGTGGGAGGCATAGGCAGCCCCAGCATTTT.

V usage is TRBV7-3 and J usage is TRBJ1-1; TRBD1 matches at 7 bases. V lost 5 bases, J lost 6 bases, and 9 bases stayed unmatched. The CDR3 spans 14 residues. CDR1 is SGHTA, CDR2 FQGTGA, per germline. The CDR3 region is CASSSRDSPPEAFF. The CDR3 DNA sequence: TGTGCCAGCAGCAGCCGGGACAGTCCCCCTGAAGCTTTCTTT.

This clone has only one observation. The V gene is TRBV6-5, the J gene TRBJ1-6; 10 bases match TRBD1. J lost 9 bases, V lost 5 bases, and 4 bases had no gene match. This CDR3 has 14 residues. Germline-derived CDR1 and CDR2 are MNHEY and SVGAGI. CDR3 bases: TGTGCCAGCAGTAACCGGGACAGGGGTTCACCCCTCCACTTT. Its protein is CASSNRDRGSPLHF.

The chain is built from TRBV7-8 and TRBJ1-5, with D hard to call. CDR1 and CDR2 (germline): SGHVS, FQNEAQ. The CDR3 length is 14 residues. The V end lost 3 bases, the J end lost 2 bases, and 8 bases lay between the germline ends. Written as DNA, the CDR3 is TGTGCCAGCAGCTTGCTGTCGGGCAATCAGCCCCAGCATTTT. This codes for CASSLLSGNQPQHF.

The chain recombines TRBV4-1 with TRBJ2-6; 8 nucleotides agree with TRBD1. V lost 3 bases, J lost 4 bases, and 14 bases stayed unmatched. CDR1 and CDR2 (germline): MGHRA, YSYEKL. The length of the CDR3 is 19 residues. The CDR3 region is CASSQARTGRKQGANVLTF. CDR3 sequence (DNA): TGCGCCAGCAGCCAGGCCCGGACAGGGAGAAAGCAGGGGGCCAACGTCCTGACTTTC.

CDR3 in amino acids: CASSFDRDSPLHF. In nucleotides, the CDR3 is TGTGCCAGCAGTTTTGACAGGGATTCACCCCTCCACTTT. V is TRBV5-6 and J is TRBJ1-6, with 7 positions matching TRBD1. The CDR3 sequence is 13 residues long. CDR1 SGHDT and CDR2 YYEEEE come from the germline V gene. V was pared by 5 bases and J by 8 bases, with 4 bases of the junction left unmatched.

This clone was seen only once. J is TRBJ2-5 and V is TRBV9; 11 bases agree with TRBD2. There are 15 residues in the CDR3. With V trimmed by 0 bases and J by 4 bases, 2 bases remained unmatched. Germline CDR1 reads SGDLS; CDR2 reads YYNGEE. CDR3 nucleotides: TGTGCCAGCAGCGTAGCAGGGACTAGCGGAGAGACCCAGTACTTC. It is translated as CASSVAGTSGETQYF. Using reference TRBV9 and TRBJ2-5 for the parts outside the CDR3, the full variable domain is DSGVTQTPKHLITATGQRVTLRCSPRSGDLSVYWYQQSLDQGLQFLIQYYNGEERAKGNILERFSAQQFPDLHSELNLSSLELGDSALYFCASSVAGTSGETQYFGPGTRLLVL.

CDR3 amino acids: CASSLSGQGALEQFF. CDR3 sequence (DNA): TGTGCCAGCAGCTTATCGGGACAGGGGGCGCTTGAGCAGTTCTTC. V and J are TRBV7-9 and TRBJ2-1; TRBD1 matches at 12 bases. The CDR3 runs to 15 residues. With V trimmed by 2 bases and J by 9 bases, 5 bases remained unmatched. The germline V gene has CDR1 SEHNR and CDR2 FQNEAQ (reference sequence).

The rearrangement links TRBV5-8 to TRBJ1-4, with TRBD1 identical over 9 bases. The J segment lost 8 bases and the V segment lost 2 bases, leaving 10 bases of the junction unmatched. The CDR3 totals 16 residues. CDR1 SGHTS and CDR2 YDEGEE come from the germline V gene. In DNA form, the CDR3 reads TGTGCCAGCAGCTTAGTACCGGGACAGGGAGGAGAAAAACTGTTTTTT. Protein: CASSLVPGQGGEKLFF.

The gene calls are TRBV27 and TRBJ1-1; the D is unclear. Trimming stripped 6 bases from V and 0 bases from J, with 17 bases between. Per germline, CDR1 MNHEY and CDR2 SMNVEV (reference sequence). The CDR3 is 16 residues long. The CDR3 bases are TGTGCCAGCAGCCCCCCAGGCCAACAAATGAACACTGAAGCTTTCTTT. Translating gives CASSPPGQQMNTEAFF.

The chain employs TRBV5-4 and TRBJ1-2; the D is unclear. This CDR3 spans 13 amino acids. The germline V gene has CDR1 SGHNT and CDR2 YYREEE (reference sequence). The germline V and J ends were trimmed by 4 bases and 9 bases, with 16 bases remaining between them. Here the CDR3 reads CASSHPDNLRYTF. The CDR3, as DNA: TGTGCCAGCAGCCATCCCGACAATCTGCGCTACACCTTC.

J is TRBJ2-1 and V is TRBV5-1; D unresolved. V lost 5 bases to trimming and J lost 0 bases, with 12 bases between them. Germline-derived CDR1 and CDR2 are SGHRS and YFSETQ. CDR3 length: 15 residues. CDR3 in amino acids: CASRPIYSSYNEQFF. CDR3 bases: TGCGCCAGCAGGCCGATATATAGCTCCTACAATGAGCAGTTCTTC.

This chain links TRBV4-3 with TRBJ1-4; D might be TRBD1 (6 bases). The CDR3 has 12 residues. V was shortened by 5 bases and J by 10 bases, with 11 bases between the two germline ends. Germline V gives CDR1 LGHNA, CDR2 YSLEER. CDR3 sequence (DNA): TGCGCCAGCAGCTCCCCCAGGGGAAAACTGTTTTTT. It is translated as CASSSPRGKLFF.

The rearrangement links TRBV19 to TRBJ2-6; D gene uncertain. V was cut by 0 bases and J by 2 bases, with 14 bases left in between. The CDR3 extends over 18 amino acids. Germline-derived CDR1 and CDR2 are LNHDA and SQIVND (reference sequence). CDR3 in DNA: TGTGCCAGTAGTATAGATGGGCCATCAGCCGCTGGGGCCAACGTCCTGACTTTC. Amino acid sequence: CASSIDGPSAAGANVLTF.

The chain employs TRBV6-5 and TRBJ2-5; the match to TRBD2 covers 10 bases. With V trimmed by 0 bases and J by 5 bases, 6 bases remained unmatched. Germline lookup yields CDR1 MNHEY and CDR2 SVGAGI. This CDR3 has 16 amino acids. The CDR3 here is CASSYSERGGWETQYF. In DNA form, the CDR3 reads TGTGCCAGCAGTTACTCGGAGCGGGGGGGCTGGGAGACCCAGTACTTC.

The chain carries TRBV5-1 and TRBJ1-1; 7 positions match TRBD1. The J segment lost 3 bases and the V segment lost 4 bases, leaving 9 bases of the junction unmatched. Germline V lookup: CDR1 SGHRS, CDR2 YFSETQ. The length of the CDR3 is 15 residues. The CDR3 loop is CASSPNTGVDTEAFF. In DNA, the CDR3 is TGCGCCAGCAGCCCAAATACAGGGGTTGACACTGAAGCTTTCTTT.

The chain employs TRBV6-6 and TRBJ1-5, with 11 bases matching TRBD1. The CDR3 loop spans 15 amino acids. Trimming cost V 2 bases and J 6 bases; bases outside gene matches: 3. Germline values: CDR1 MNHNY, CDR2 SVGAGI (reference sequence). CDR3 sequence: CASSYEGQGAQPQHF. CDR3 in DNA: TGTGCCAGCAGTTACGAAGGACAGGGGGCTCAGCCCCAGCATTTT.

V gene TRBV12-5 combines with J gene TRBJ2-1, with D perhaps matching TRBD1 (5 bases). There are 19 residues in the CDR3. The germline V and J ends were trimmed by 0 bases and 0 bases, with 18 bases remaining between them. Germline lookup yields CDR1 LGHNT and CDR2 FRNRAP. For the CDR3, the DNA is TGTGCTAGTGGTTTGGTACAAGTCTGGGGCAGCTACTCCTACAATGAGCAGTTCTTC. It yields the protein CASGLVQVWGSYSYNEQFF.